One and the same sample provided the 13 T cell receptor beta chains below, sequenced in a study of blood T cells in healthy people across ages. Next came a second PCR, run for about 6 to 11 cycles, which used a sample-barcoded 5' primer along with a J-beta primer mix. Each CDR3 protein gets one entry after TCRdb re-called the 5' RACE reads with MiXCR. Of 980,000 or so distinct CDR3 sequences in the sample, around 48% were seen once. The sample comprised blood. All receptors come from a man aged 30 to 45 in good health.

This clonotype has a handful of counts. This chain uses TRBV11-3 with TRBJ2-4; D perhaps matches TRBD2 (5 bases). The DNA end is a closer match to TRBJ2-7, so the J assignment may be wrong. Germline V CDR1 and CDR2: SGHNT, YENEEA. This CDR3 comprises 14 residues. The CDR3: CASRYGGSENEQYF. The CDR3 DNA reads TGTGCCAGCAGGTACGGAGGTTCCGAGAACGAGCAGTACTTC.

The chain links TRBV3-1 to TRBJ2-2; D is perhaps TRBD1 (6 bases). The CDR3 consists of 17 residues. Germline V gene data show CDR1 as LGHDT and CDR2 as YNNKEL (reference sequence). V was trimmed by 0 bases and J by 3 bases, leaving 14 bases between them. This chain's CDR3 is CASSQDTAGVDTGELFF. As DNA, the CDR3 is TGTGCCAGCAGCCAAGATACCGCAGGGGTGGACACCGGGGAGCTGTTTTTT.

Details on this clonotype: The junction and the germline gene differ at one end; a read error may be behind it. The rearrangement uses TRBV4-1 and TRBJ2-2; D is unclear. CDR3 length equals 16 residues. Germline values: CDR1 MGHRA, CDR2 YSYEKL. Here the CDR3 DNA reads TGCGCCAGTAGCCCAGCCGTACTGTCGAACACCGGGGAGCTGTTTTTT. It codes for CASSPAVLSNTGELFF.

The chain carries TRBV4-2 and TRBJ2-2, with D uncertain. CDR1 LGHNA and CDR2 YNFKEQ come from the germline V gene. Trimming removed 1 base from V and 7 bases from J, with 13 bases in between. The CDR3 is 15 residues long. The DNA for the CDR3 is TGTGCCAGCAGCCAAGGATCCCAATCTAGCGGGGAGCTGTTTTTT. This codes for CASSQGSQSSGELFF.

The chain employs TRBV28 and TRBJ2-4; D possibly matches TRBD1 or TRBD2 (5 bases each). This CDR3 contains 14 residues. From germline, CDR1 is MDHEN and CDR2 SYDVKM. Deletions cut 6 bases from V and 6 bases from J, with 15 bases between. As DNA, the CDR3 is TGTGCCAGCAGCCTCGAGGGGAAGCGAAACATTCAGTACTTC. The encoded protein is CASSLEGKRNIQYF.

The chain uses TRBV12-3 or TRBV12-4 and TRBJ1-1, with TRBD1 matching 10 bases. The CDR3 runs to 13 residues. The junction had 9 bases not matched to a gene; V was cut back by 10 bases and J by 7 bases. CDR3 DNA: TGTGCCACCCGAGCCCGGGACAGGGGTGAAGCTTTCTTT. It yields the protein CATRARDRGEAFF.

V usage is TRBV30 and J usage is TRBJ1-1; no clear D. The CDR3 contains 15 residues. Germline CDR1 reads GTSNPN; CDR2 reads SVGIG (reference sequence). With 0 bases removed from V and 3 bases from J, the gap between germline ends came to 14 bases. CDR3 loop: CAWSVFTGSDTEAFF. The CDR3, as DNA: TGTGCCTGGAGTGTATTTACGGGAAGTGACACTGAAGCTTTCTTT. Full variable domain (remainder filled in from reference TRBV30 and TRBJ1-1): SQTIHQWPATLVQPVGSPLSLECTVEGTSNPNLYWYRQAAGRGLQLLFYSVGIGQISSEVPQNLSASRPQDRQFILSSKKLLLSDSGFYLCAWSVFTGSDTEAFFGQGTRLTVV.

The chain links TRBV4-3 to TRBJ2-4, with TRBD2 as a possible D gene (5 bases). Trimming took 1 base from V and 5 from J, leaving 15 bases between them. Germline lookup yields CDR1 LGHNA and CDR2 YSLEER. The CDR3 loop spans 16 amino acids. The CDR3 region is CASSQAGLGSENIQYF. CDR3 DNA: TGCGCCAGCAGCCAAGCTGGGCTAGGGAGTGAAAACATTCAGTACTTC.

CDR3 DNA sequence: TGTGCCAGCACGCGGGTAACTAACACTGAAGCTTTCTTT. This translates into CASTRVTNTEAFF. This sequence joins TRBV6-1 and TRBJ1-1; D not certain. The V end was cut by 7 bases, the J end by 2 bases, with 11 bases between. This CDR3 has 13 residues. In germline, CDR1 is MNHNS, CDR2 SASEGT.

This clonotype was seen ten or more times. A read error is possible here, since a much larger clone lies one base away. This chain uses TRBV9 with TRBJ1-2; D gene ambiguous. Between the trimmed V and J ends, which lost 3 bases and 2 bases, there was a span of 8 bases. The CDR3 has 13 residues. Germline CDR1 and CDR2: SGDLS and YYNGEE. CDR3 coding DNA: TGTGCCAGCAGCGGAGAGGACAACTATGGCTACACCTTC. It specifies CASSGEDNYGYTF.

This clonotype has just a few counts. J is TRBJ1-2 and V is TRBV25-1; D ambiguous. CDR1 and CDR2 from the germline V gene are MGHDK and SYGVNS. The V end was cut by 3 bases, the J end by 1 base, with 9 bases between. The CDR3 spans 14 residues. CDR3 protein: CASSDPTDNYGYTF. CDR3 in DNA: TGTGCCAGCAGTGATCCCACAGATAACTATGGCTACACCTTC.

The sample holds a few counts of this clonotype. V gene TRBV10-3 combines with J gene TRBJ2-5; D is possibly TRBD1 (6 bases). This CDR3 has 14 amino acids. Per germline, CDR1 ENHRY and CDR2 SYGVKD. V was trimmed by 6 bases and J by 3 bases, leaving 14 bases between them. CDR3 sequence: CAISPQDRKETQYF. CDR3 coding DNA: TGTGCCATCAGCCCACAAGACAGGAAAGAGACCCAGTACTTC.

The V gene is TRBV4-3, the J gene TRBJ2-7, with TRBD1 matching over 11 bases. Per the germline V gene, CDR1 is LGHNA and CDR2 is YSLEER. V trimming: 4 bases; J trimming: 6 bases; junction bases outside the gene matches: 11. The CDR3 runs to 16 residues. The CDR3 sequence: CASSLQAGQGGVEQYF. The DNA of the CDR3 is TGCGCCAGCAGCCTACAGGCGGGACAGGGGGGAGTCGAGCAGTACTTC.